This entry features one T cell receptor (beta chain) sequence. The target antigen is unknown. The sample belongs to a study of OX40 agonist ivuxolimab in advanced cancers. Regarding the study as a whole: On average, a greater number of expanded clones characterised CD8+ T cells relative to CD4+. At 0.1 to 3.0 mg/kg, clonal expansion of CD4+ and CD8+ blood T cells had occurred by week 6.

The CDR3 consists of 16 residues. The V segment lost 3 bases and the J segment 6 bases; nucleotides outside the gene matches: 11. The germline gives CDR1 LNHDA, CDR2 SQIVND (reference sequence). Only in-frame clones appear in the TCRdb table, and some are missing; sequencing was by immunoSEQ multiplex PCR. This table has about 62,000 clones, around 84% appearing once. The material sequenced was CD4+ or CD8+ T cells sorted from blood, taken in a trial of the OX40 agonist ivuxolimab. This chain uses TRBV19 with TRBJ1-5; 7 bases match TRBD1. The receptor's source is an adult with an advanced solid tumor such as melanoma, head and neck, liver or kidney cancer. CDR3 DNA sequence: TGTGCCAGTAGTATTGGGTTACAGGGGCGAGGTCAGCCCCAGCATTTT. This codes for CASSIGLQGRGQPQHF.